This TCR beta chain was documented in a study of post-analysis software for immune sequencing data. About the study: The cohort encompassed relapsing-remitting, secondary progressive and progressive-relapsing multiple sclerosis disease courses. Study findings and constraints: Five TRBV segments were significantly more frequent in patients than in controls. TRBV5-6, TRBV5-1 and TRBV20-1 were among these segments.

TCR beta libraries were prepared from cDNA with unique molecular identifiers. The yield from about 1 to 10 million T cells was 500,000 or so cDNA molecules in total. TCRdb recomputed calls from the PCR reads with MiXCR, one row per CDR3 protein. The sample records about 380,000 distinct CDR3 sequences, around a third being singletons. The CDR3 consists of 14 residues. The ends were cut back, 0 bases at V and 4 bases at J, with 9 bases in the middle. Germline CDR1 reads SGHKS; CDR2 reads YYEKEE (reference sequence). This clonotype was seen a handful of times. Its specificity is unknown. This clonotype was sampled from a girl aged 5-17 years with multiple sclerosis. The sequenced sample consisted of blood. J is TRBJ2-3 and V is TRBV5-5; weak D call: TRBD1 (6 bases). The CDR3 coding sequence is TGTGCCAGCAGCTTGGACAGGGTCCCAGATACGCAGTATTTT. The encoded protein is CASSLDRVPDTQYF.